The clone carrying this TCR beta chain was found a few times. Its antigen is not known. MiXCR was run by TCRdb on the reads, yielding one entry per CDR3 protein. The sample carries around 900,000 distinct CDR3 sequences, around 30% recorded once. These data originate in a study of T cell repertoires in cytomegalovirus infection. Germline values: CDR1 MGHRA, CDR2 YSYEKL. The CDR3 is 16 residues long. Trimming pared 3 bases from V and 2 bases from J, leaving 14 bases between. The TCR originated in a human donor in good health (CMV status not recorded). Some clones in this sample may be carry-over from other donors' samples. V and J are TRBV4-1 and TRBJ1-5, with D maybe TRBD1 (6 bases). Sequenced material: cultured CD8+ T cells from PBMCs, taken from culture after CMV antigen stimulation. CDR3 amino acids: CASSHGQGLRNQPQHF. In DNA, the CDR3 is TGCGCCAGCAGCCATGGGCAGGGGTTGCGCAATCAGCCCCAGCATTTT.